The 19 T cell receptor beta chains in this list originate from one sample, sequenced in a study of blood T cell repertoires in COVID-19. TCRdb's table, derived via immunoSEQ multiplex PCR, lists solely in-frame clones and lacks some. The table records some 50,000 clones, 86% of them present only once. The specimen was peripheral blood. These receptors were taken from a man in his forties with active COVID-19.

This chain links TRBV20-1 with TRBJ1-1; D gene unclear. Per the germline V gene, CDR1 is DFQATT and CDR2 is SNEGSKA (reference sequence). Trimming took 5 bases from V and 4 from J, leaving 8 bases between them. This CDR3 spans 11 amino acids. Written as DNA, the CDR3 is TGCAGTGCTCCCTCGGTCACTGAAGCTTTCTTT. Its protein is CSAPSVTEAFF.

Regarding this clone: In the same sample, other DNA sequences code for this CDR3. This sequence joins TRBV4-1 and TRBJ2-1; D not certain. CDR1 MGHRA and CDR2 YSYEKL come from the germline V gene. V was pared by 1 base and J by 8 bases, with 18 bases between. The CDR3 totals 16 residues. The chain's CDR3 is CASSQARLMIGDEQFF. For the CDR3, the DNA is TGCGCCAGCAGCCAAGCCAGGTTAATGATAGGCGATGAGCAGTTCTTC.

This clone was seen only a few times. This chain connects TRBV28 to TRBJ2-1, with 9 bases that match TRBD2. Germline CDR1 MDHEN, CDR2 SYDVKM. With 3 bases clipped from V and 0 bases from J, the junction kept 9 bases outside the gene matches. There are 18 residues in the CDR3. For the CDR3, the DNA is TGTGCCAGCAGTTTTATAGCGGGAGAGAAGAGCTCCTACAATGAGCAGTTCTTC. It translates to CASSFIAGEKSSYNEQFF.

This clone was recorded once. The genes are TRBV3-1 (or the pseudogene TRBV3-2) and TRBJ2-1; TRBD2 matches at 7 bases. CDR3 length: 13 amino acids. From germline, CDR1 is LGHDT and CDR2 YNNKEL (reference sequence). J lost 7 bases, V lost 3 bases, and 3 bases had no gene match. CDR3 protein: CASSQGSGNEQFF. Here the CDR3 DNA reads TGTGCCAGCAGCCAGGGTAGCGGGAATGAGCAGTTCTTC.

The chain employs TRBV7-3 and TRBJ2-1; TRBD2 matches 8 bases. Germline CDR1 is SGHTA and CDR2 is FQGTGA. CDR3 length: 15 residues. J lost 6 bases, V lost 4 bases, and 8 bases had no gene match. The DNA for the CDR3 is TGTGCCAGCAGCTCCTTCGGGGGGGACCTCAATGAGCAGTTCTTC. Translation gives CASSSFGGDLNEQFF.

The chain links TRBV9 to TRBJ2-7; possible D gene TRBD1, 5 bases. From germline, CDR1 is SGDLS and CDR2 YYNGEE. Trimming shortened V by 0 bases and J by 1 base, and 8 bases separated the two germline ends. The CDR3 totals 14 residues. In nucleotides, the CDR3 is TGTGCCAGCAGCGTAGCGTGGACATCCTACGAGCAGTACTTC. The encoded protein is CASSVAWTSYEQYF.

This sequence joins TRBV15 and TRBJ2-7; the match to TRBD2 covers 12 bases. Trimming removed 3 bases from V and 4 bases from J; junction bases left unmatched: 4. In germline, CDR1 is LNHNV, CDR2 YYDKDF (reference sequence). The CDR3 loop spans 15 amino acids. Here the CDR3 DNA reads TGTGCCACCAGCAGTGGACTAGCGGGATTGTACGAGCAGTACTTC. Translation: CATSSGLAGLYEQYF.

The V gene is TRBV7-3, the J gene TRBJ2-3; TRBD2 is a possible D gene (5 bases). Germline lookup yields CDR1 SGHTA and CDR2 FQGTGA. V was trimmed by 2 bases and J by 1 base, leaving 10 bases between them. The CDR3 is 15 amino acids. The CDR3 region is CASSLGGPGTDTQYF. Here the CDR3 DNA reads TGTGCCAGCAGCTTAGGCGGGCCCGGCACAGATACGCAGTATTTT. Variable domain in full (rest from reference TRBV7-3 and TRBJ2-3): GAGVSQTPSNKVTEKGKYVELRCDPISGHTALYWYRQSLGQGPEFLIYFQGTGAADDSGLPNDRFFAVRPEGSVSTLKIQRTERGDSAVYLCASSLGGPGTDTQYFGPGTRLTVL.

The V gene is TRBV10-3, the J gene TRBJ2-6; 8 nucleotides align to TRBD1. The V segment lost 7 bases and the J segment 4 bases; nucleotides outside the gene matches: 9. Germline CDR1 is ENHRY and CDR2 is SYGVKD. The CDR3 runs to 16 residues. For the CDR3, the DNA is TGTGCCATCACTGGACAGGGCCCGGGGGGGGCCAACGTCCTGACTTTC. Amino acid sequence: CAITGQGPGGANVLTF.

In DNA form, the CDR3 reads TGTGCCTGGAGTACTGCGGGACTTCATACGCAGTATTTT. Its protein product is CAWSTAGLHTQYF. This chain uses TRBV30 with TRBJ2-3; the D gene is possibly TRBD2 (6 bases). Trimming took off 2 bases at V and 7 bases at J, with 13 bases between the two ends. The CDR3 is made up of 13 amino acids. Germline CDR1 and CDR2: GTSNPN and SVGIG (reference sequence).

This rearrangement joins TRBV27 to TRBJ2-3, with 8 positions matching TRBD1. V lost 4 bases to trimming and J lost 6 bases; unmatched junction nucleotides: 9. Germline V gives CDR1 MNHEY, CDR2 SMNVEV (reference sequence). The CDR3 is made up of 15 amino acids. The CDR3 region has the DNA TGTGCCAGCAGTTCAGGGACAGGCCGTTGGGATACGCAGTATTTT. It specifies CASSSGTGRWDTQYF.

The V and J genes are TRBV5-1 and TRBJ2-2; possible D gene TRBD2, 6 bases. Deletions cut 0 bases from V and 3 bases from J, with 9 bases between. The CDR3 consists of 15 residues. Germline V gene data show CDR1 as SGHRS and CDR2 as YFSETQ. For the CDR3, the DNA is TGCGCCAGCAGCTTGGGATCGGGGGACACCGGGGAGCTGTTTTTT. Encoded protein: CASSLGSGDTGELFF.

This clone was seen a handful of times. The V gene is TRBV28, the J gene TRBJ2-7; TRBD2 matches 14 bases. Trimming took 4 bases from V and 4 from J; bases not matched to a gene: 18. This CDR3 spans 20 amino acids. In germline, CDR1 is MDHEN, CDR2 SYDVKM. The CDR3 here is CASSSPGGTSGSRGRYEQYF. In DNA, the CDR3 is TGTGCCAGCAGTTCCCCGGGCGGGACTAGCGGGAGTAGGGGTAGGTACGAGCAGTACTTC.

The chain uses TRBV27 and TRBJ2-1, with 11 positions matching TRBD2. The CDR3 length is 16 residues. The trim removed 8 bases at V and 7 bases at J, leaving 13 bases unmatched. Germline values: CDR1 MNHEY, CDR2 SMNVEV (reference sequence). CDR3 coding DNA: TGTGCCAGCCGGACCTCCTCTAGCGGGAGGCTGAATGAGCAGTTCTTC. Protein sequence: CASRTSSSGRLNEQFF.

The chain links TRBV7-9 to TRBJ2-1; possible D gene TRBD2, 5 bases. CDR3 length equals 15 residues. Germline assignment: CDR1 SEHNR and CDR2 FQNEAQ (reference sequence). V was pared by 6 bases and J by 2 bases, with 14 bases between. This chain's CDR3 is CASRGPRTPYNEQFF. CDR3 DNA sequence: TGTGCCAGCAGGGGTCCCCGGACTCCCTACAATGAGCAGTTCTTC.

This chain uses TRBV13 with TRBJ2-5; 8 nucleotides agree with TRBD2. This CDR3 has 18 residues. Germline values: CDR1 PRHDT, CDR2 FYEKMQ (reference sequence). The J segment lost 4 bases and the V segment lost 4 bases, leaving 17 bases of the junction unmatched. DNA for the CDR3: TGTGCCAGCAGCTCAAGAGTAGCGGGATTTCAAAGGGTAGAGACCCAGTACTTC. Amino acids: CASSSRVAGFQRVETQYF.

The V call is TRBV28, the J call TRBJ1-4; the match to TRBD1 covers 7 bases. The length of the CDR3 is 14 residues. From germline, CDR1 is MDHEN and CDR2 SYDVKM. The junction had 6 bases not matched to a gene; V was cut back by 6 bases and J by 5 bases. The CDR3 protein is CASRDRIRNEKLFF. CDR3 DNA: TGTGCCAGCAGGGACAGGATCCGAAATGAAAAACTGTTTTTT. The whole variable domain, filled in from reference TRBV28 and TRBJ1-4, reads DVKVTQSSRYLVKRTGEKVFLECVQDMDHENMFWYRQDPGLGLRLIYFSYDVKMKEKGDIPEGYSVSREKKERFSLILESASTNQTSMYLCASRDRIRNEKLFFGSGTQLSVL.

The chain uses TRBV4-1 and TRBJ2-1, with 11 bases lining up with TRBD2. The germline CDR1 and CDR2 sequences are MGHRA and YSYEKL. After removal of 4 bases from V and 7 bases from J, the junction contained 3 bases not matched to a gene. The length of the CDR3 is 14 residues. As DNA, the CDR3 is TGCGCCAGCAGCCCGTTAGCGGGAGGGAATGAGCAGTTCTTC. This gives the protein CASSPLAGGNEQFF.

This clone was detected only once. This CDR3 is CASSWISGNGRDEQFF. The CDR3 bases are TGTGCCAGCAGCTGGATTAGCGGCAACGGACGGGATGAGCAGTTCTTC. This sequence joins TRBV9 and TRBJ2-1; TRBD2 might be the D (6 bases). The CDR3 has 16 residues. Germline V gene sequence: CDR1 SGDLS, CDR2 YYNGEE. V was shortened by 4 bases and J by 8 bases, with 22 bases between the two germline ends.